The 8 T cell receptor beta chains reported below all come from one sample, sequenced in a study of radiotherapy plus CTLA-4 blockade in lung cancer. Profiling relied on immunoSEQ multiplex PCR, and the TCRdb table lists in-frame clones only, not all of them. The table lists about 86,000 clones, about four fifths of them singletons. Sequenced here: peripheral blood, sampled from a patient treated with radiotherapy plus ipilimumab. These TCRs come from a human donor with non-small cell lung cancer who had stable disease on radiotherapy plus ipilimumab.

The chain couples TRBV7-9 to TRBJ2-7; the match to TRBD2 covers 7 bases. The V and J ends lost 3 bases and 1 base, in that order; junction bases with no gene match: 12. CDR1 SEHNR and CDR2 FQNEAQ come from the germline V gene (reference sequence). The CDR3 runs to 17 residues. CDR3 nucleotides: TGTGCCAGCAGCTTCGGTTCAGGATGGGGGGGATCCTACGAGCAGTACTTC. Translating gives CASSFGSGWGGSYEQYF.

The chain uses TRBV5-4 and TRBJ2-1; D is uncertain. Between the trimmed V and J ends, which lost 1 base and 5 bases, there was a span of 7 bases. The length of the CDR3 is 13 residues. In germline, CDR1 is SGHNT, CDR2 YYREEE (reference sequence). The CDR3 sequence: CASSLNVNNEQFF. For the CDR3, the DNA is TGTGCCAGCAGCTTGAACGTTAACAATGAGCAGTTCTTC.

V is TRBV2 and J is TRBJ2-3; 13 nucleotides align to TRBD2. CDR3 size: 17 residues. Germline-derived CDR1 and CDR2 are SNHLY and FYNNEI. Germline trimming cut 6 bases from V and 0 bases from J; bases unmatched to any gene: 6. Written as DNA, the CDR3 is TGTGCCAGCAGGGACGGGACTAGCGGGATTAGCACAGATACGCAGTATTTT. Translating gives CASRDGTSGISTDTQYF.

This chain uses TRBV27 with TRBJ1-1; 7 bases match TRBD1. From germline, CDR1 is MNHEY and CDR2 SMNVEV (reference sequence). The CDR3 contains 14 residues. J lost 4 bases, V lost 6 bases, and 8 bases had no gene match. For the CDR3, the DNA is TGTGCCAGCAGACTATCGGACAGGTTCACTGAAGCTTTCTTT. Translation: CASRLSDRFTEAFF.

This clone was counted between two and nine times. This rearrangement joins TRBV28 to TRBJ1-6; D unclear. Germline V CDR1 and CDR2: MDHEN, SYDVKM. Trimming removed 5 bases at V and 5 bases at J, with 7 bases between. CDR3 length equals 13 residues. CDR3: CASSPAHNSPLHF. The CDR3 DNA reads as TGTGCCAGCAGTCCCGCTCATAATTCACCCCTCCACTTT.

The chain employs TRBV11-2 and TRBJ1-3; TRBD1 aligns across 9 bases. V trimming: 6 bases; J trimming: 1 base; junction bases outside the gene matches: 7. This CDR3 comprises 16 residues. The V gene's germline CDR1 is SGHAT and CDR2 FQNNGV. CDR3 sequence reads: CASRTGTGSSGNTIYF. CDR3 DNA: TGTGCCAGCAGAACCGGGACAGGGTCTTCTGGAAACACCATATATTTT. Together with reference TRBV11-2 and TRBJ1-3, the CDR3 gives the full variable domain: EAGVAQSPRYKIIEKRQSVAFWCNPISGHATLYWYQQILGQGPKLLIQFQNNGVVDDSQLPKDRFSAERLKGVDSTLKIQPAKLEDSAVYLCASRTGTGSSGNTIYFGEGSWLTVV.

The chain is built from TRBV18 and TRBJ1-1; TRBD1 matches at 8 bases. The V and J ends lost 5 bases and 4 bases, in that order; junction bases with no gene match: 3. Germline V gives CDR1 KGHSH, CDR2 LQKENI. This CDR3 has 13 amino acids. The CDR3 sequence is CASSDRGGTEAFF. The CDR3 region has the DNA TGTGCCAGCTCAGACAGGGGTGGCACTGAAGCTTTCTTT.

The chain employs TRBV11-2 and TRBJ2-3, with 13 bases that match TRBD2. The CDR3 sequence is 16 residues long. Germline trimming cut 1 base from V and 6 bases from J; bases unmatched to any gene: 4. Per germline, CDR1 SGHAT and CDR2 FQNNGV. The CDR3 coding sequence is TGTGCCAGCAGCTTAGCCCAACTAGCGGGGGGGGATACGCAGTATTTT. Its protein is CASSLAQLAGGDTQYF.